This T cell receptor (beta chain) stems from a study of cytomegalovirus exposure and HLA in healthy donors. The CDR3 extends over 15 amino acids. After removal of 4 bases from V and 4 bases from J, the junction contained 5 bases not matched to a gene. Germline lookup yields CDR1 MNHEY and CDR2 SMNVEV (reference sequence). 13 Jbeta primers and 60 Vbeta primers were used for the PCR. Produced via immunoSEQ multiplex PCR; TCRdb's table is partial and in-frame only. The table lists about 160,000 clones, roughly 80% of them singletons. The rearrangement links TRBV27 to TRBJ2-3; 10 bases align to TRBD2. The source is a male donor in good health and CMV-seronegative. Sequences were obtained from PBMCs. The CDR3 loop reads CASSSIAGGADTQYF. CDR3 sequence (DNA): TGTGCCAGCAGTTCTATAGCGGGAGGAGCAGATACGCAGTATTTT.